This entry concerns a single TCR beta chain. These data belong to a study of siplizumab effects on memory and regulatory T cells. The CDR3 has 17 residues. Germline CDR1 and CDR2: PRHDT and FYEKMQ (reference sequence). The V gene end was trimmed by 3 bases and the J gene end by 2 bases; junction bases not matched to a gene: 8. Generated by immunoSEQ multiplex PCR, the TCRdb table keeps only in-frame clones and is missing some. The sample comprises approximately 120,000 clones, about 91% of which are singletons, and 0.75% rests with the top ten. The receptor was isolated from a human donor in good health. The gene calls are TRBV13 and TRBJ2-1; 9 bases line up with TRBD1. Sequenced sample: Tregs sorted from blood. CDR3 protein: CASSFSTGGSPYNEQFF. Here the CDR3 DNA reads TGTGCCAGCAGCTTTAGCACAGGGGGCTCCCCCTACAATGAGCAGTTCTTC. Looking up the rest from reference TRBV13 and TRBJ2-1 gives the full variable domain: AAGVIQSPRHLIKEKRETATLKCYPIPRHDTVYWYQQGPGQDPQFLISFYEKMQSDKGSIPDRFSAQQFSDYHSELNMSSLELGDSALYFCASSFSTGGSPYNEQFFGPGTRLTVL.